The sequence of this T cell receptor (beta chain) was determined in a study of OX40 agonist ivuxolimab in advanced cancers. About the study: Of mixed ages from about 20 to 80 and averaging roughly 64 years, the group was around 78% male. Partial responses, seen in three patients, involved one hepatocellular carcinoma and two cutaneous melanomas.

The CDR3 consists of 15 residues. V gave up 2 bases and J gave up 1 base, with 11 bases separating them. Germline CDR1 reads MNHEY; CDR2 reads SMNVEV (reference sequence). Measured with immunoSEQ multiplex PCR; TCRdb has only the in-frame clones, and not every one. Found here are some 64,000 clones, approximately 81% of them singletons; the top ten hold more than 0.4%. The source was CD4+ or CD8+ T cells sorted from blood, collected in a trial of the OX40 agonist ivuxolimab. This sequence joins TRBV27 and TRBJ2-5, with D hard to call. This sequence was found in an adult with an advanced solid tumor such as melanoma, head and neck, liver or kidney cancer. CDR3 sequence: CASSLGIGRQETQYF. CDR3 coding DNA: TGTGCCAGCAGTTTAGGCATAGGCCGCCAAGAGACCCAGTACTTC.